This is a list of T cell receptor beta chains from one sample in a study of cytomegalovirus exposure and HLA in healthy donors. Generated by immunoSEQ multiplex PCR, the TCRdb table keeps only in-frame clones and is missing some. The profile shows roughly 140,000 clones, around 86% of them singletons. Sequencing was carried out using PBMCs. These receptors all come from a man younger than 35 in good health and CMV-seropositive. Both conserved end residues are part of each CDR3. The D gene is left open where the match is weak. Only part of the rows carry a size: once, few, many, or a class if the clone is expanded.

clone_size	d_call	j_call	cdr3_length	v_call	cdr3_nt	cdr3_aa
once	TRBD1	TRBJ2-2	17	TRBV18	TGTGCCAGCTCACCACCGAGGACAGGGGCGAACACCGGGGAGCTGTTTTTT	CASSPPRTGANTGELFF
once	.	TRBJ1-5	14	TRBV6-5	TGTGCCAGCAGTTACGGTCAGGGTAGACAGCCCCAGCATTTT	CASSYGQGRQPQHF
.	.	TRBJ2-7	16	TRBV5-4	TGTGCCAGCAGCCAAGGTGGGGCGGGATCCTCGGGGGAGCAGTACTTC	CASSQGGAGSSGEQYF
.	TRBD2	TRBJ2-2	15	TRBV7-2	TGTGCCAGCAGCCCGGGACTAGGGGGGACCGGGGAGCTGTTTTTT	CASSPGLGGTGELFF
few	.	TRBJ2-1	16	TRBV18	TGTGCCAGCTCCCCCCCGGGGAAGAGCTCCTACAATGAGCAGTTCTTC	CASSPPGKSSYNEQFF
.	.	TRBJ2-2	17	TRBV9	TGTGCCAGCAGCGCTCAACAGGGTCGGAGTAACACCGGGGAGCTGTTTTTT	CASSAQQGRSNTGELFF
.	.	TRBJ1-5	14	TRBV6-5	TGTGCCAGCAGGCTACAGGGCCGCAATCAGCCCCAGCATTTT	CASRLQGRNQPQHF
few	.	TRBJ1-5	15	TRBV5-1	TGCGCCAGCAGCAATGGGGTGAACGAGGGTCAGCCCCAGCATTTT	CASSNGVNEGQPQHF
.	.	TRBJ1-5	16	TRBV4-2	TGTGCCAGCAGCCAAGATCACGGGGAGGGTAGGCGGCCCCAGCATTTT	CASSQDHGEGRRPQHF
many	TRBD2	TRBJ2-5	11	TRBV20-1	TGCTCGAGCGGGGTCGGAGAGACCCAGTACTTC	CSSGVGETQYF
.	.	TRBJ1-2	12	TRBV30	TGTGCCTGGAGCTCGAGGGCTTATGGCTACACCTTC	CAWSSRAYGYTF
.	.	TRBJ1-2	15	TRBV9	TGTGCCAGCAGCGTAGGAACCCTGGGGCTGCTTGGCTACACCTTC	CASSVGTLGLLGYTF
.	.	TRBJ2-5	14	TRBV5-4	TGTGCCAGCAGCTTTAAGGGGATGGGGGAGACCCAGTACTTC	CASSFKGMGETQYF
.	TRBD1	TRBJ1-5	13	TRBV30	TGTGCCTGGAGCATAACAGGGGATCAGCCCCAGCATTTT	CAWSITGDQPQHF
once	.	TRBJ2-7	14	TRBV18	TGTGCCAGCTCACCAGGAAGGCAGGGCTACGAGCAGTACTTC	CASSPGRQGYEQYF
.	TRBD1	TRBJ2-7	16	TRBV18	TGTGCCAGCTCACCACAGGGAGGGACAGGGACCTACGAGCAGTACTTC	CASSPQGGTGTYEQYF
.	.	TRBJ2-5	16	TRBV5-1	TGCGCCAGCAGCTTGGACTCATTCTACGCCCAAGAGACCCAGTACTTC	CASSLDSFYAQETQYF
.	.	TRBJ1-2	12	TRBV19	TGTGCCAGTAGTAAACGGAACTATGGCTACACCTTC	CASSKRNYGYTF
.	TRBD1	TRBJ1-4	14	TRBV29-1	TGCAGCGGACAGGGGAAAGTTTTGAATGAAAAACTGTTTTTT	CSGQGKVLNEKLFF
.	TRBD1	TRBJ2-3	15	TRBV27	TGTGCCAGCAGTTTCGGGACAGGGGGTACAGATACGCAGTATTTT	CASSFGTGGTDTQYF